This T cell receptor beta chain was captured in a study of cytomegalovirus exposure and HLA in healthy donors. Broader study findings: As was reported, the HLA-A and HLA-B alleles of most subjects were accurately predicted from TCR beta sequences. Exclusion applied to some V segments, including TRBV6-2 and TRBV6-3, as they were indistinguishable.

As to this clone: Its target is not known.

The V gene's germline CDR1 is SGHTA and CDR2 FQGNSA. The V gene lost 5 bases and the J gene lost 12 bases, with 13 bases spanning the gap. This CDR3 region has 12 residues. 60 Vbeta and 13 Jbeta primers were used in PCR. The method was immunoSEQ multiplex PCR; TCRdb's version includes in-frame clones alone and lacks a portion of them. In the table there are about 110,000 clones, around 80% of which are singletons. This sequence originates from a man aged 50-60 years in good health and CMV-seronegative. The chain carries TRBV7-2 and TRBJ1-4; weak D call: TRBD1 (6 bases). Sequenced material: PBMCs. CDR3 sequence reads: CASSHVNRELFF. CDR3 sequence (DNA): TGTGCCAGCAGCCACGTGAACAGGGAACTGTTTTTT.